One and the same sample provided the 20 T cell receptor beta chains below, sequenced in a study of beta chain features in type 1 diabetes. Study-wide points: TCRB CDR3s were moderately but significantly shorter in Type 1 diabetes patients in all four CD4+ subsets.

Investigators reverse transcribed all isolated RNA, so they sequenced expressed TCRB transcripts. Assay used: immunoSEQ multiplex PCR; TCRdb lists only in-frame clones, some missing. Of about 640,000 clones in the sample, roughly 12% are singletons; the top ten hold more than 0.095%. Their recognized antigens are unknown. Specimen: naive CD4+ T cells from blood. The receptor set was obtained from a man younger than 40 with type 1 diabetes.

This clone came up a few times. Germline and junction disagree at one end, which may indicate a read error. V gene TRBV4-2 combines with J gene TRBJ2-5, with 8 bases that match TRBD2. Germline CDR1 and CDR2: LGHNA and YNFKEQ. The CDR3 covers 15 residues. CDR3 protein: CASSRGSGMEEIQYF. CDR3 DNA: TGTGCCAGCAGCCGGGGTAGCGGGATGGAAGAGATCCAGTACTTC.

This clone has a handful of counts. The V call is TRBV28, the J call TRBJ2-7, with 8 nucleotides matching TRBD1. The CDR3 length is 15 residues. Germline-derived CDR1 and CDR2 are MDHEN and SYDVKM. With V trimmed by 6 bases and J by 2 bases, 9 bases remained unmatched. This chain's CDR3 is CASRSGTGKAYEQYF. The CDR3 region has the DNA TGTGCCAGCAGGTCCGGGACAGGAAAGGCCTACGAGCAGTACTTC.

CDR3 residues: CASSSGQGLGGNTIYF. As DNA, the CDR3 is TGTGCCAGCAGTTCTGGACAGGGTTTGGGGGGAAACACCATATATTTT. The chain is built from TRBV6-6 and TRBJ1-3, with 8 bases lining up with TRBD1. CDR1 and CDR2 from the germline V gene are MNHNY and SVGAGI (reference sequence). J was trimmed by 4 bases and V by 4 bases; bases with no gene match: 9. The CDR3 loop spans 16 amino acids.

This clone was observed a few times. V gene TRBV7-2 combines with J gene TRBJ2-2, with D possibly matching TRBD1 (6 bases). The CDR3 is made up of 15 amino acids. V was shortened by 3 bases and J by 1 base, with 9 bases between the two germline ends. CDR1 SGHTA and CDR2 FQGNSA come from the germline V gene. The CDR3 bases are TGTGCCAGCAGCTTCCCGACAGGGAACACCGGGGAGCTGTTTTTT. This codes for CASSFPTGNTGELFF.

V usage is TRBV7-9 and J usage is TRBJ1-5; no firm D call. Germline assignment: CDR1 SEHNR and CDR2 FQNEAQ (reference sequence). V lost 3 bases and J 4 bases, leaving 13 bases between the germline ends. The CDR3 contains 15 residues. The CDR3 DNA follows: TGTGCCAGCAGCTTCGACGGCGGACGAAATCAGCCCCAGCATTTT. This sequence encodes CASSFDGGRNQPQHF.

This chain uses TRBV20-1 with TRBJ2-7; 9 bases align to TRBD1. Germline V lookup: CDR1 DFQATT, CDR2 SNEGSKA (reference sequence). CDR3 length: 11 amino acids. Trimming took 5 bases from V and 5 from J; bases not matched to a gene: 1. In nucleotides, the CDR3 is TGCAGTGCTTGGACAGGGGACGAGCAGTACTTC. Residues: CSAWTGDEQYF.

The gene calls are TRBV6-5 and TRBJ2-6; D is ambiguous. The CDR3 runs to 15 residues. V gave up 0 bases and J gave up 2 bases, with 5 bases separating them. Germline CDR1 is MNHEY and CDR2 is SVGAGI. The CDR3 DNA follows: TGTGCCAGCAGTTACTCAAGGGCTGGGGCCAACGTCCTGACTTTC. Its protein product is CASSYSRAGANVLTF.

This clone was observed a handful of times. This rearrangement joins TRBV7-9 to TRBJ2-7; possibly TRBD2 for D (5 bases). Germline lookup yields CDR1 SEHNR and CDR2 FQNEAQ (reference sequence). The CDR3 extends over 14 amino acids. V dropped 5 bases and J dropped 1 base, with 12 bases sitting between them. CDR3 bases: TGTGCCAGCAGCGTCGGACTTGAGTCCTACGAGCAGTACTTC. It codes for CASSVGLESYEQYF.

This clone was seen a few times. The CDR3 sequence: CASSVEARGTEAFF. The CDR3 DNA sequence: TGTGCCAGCAGCGTAGAGGCGAGGGGCACTGAAGCTTTCTTT. The rearrangement joins TRBV9 to TRBJ1-1, with a possible D match to TRBD1 (5 bases). The CDR3 is 14 residues long. Trimming removed 0 bases at V and 4 bases at J, with 10 bases between. Germline CDR1 and CDR2: SGDLS and YYNGEE.

This clone was detected only a few times. The chain recombines TRBV7-2 with TRBJ2-3; D remains unclear. Germline CDR1 SGHTA, CDR2 FQGNSA. The V end lost 5 bases, the J end lost 1 base, and 4 bases lay between the germline ends. This CDR3 spans 12 amino acids. The CDR3 DNA reads as TGTGCCAGCAGCCGACGCACAGATACGCAGTATTTT. Its translation is CASSRRTDTQYF.

V is TRBV29-1 and J is TRBJ2-5; 11 bases match TRBD2. The CDR3 spans 13 residues. Germline assignment: CDR1 SQVTM and CDR2 ANQGSEA. J lost 5 bases, V lost 8 bases, and 7 bases had no gene match. CDR3 nucleotides: TGCAGCACCCTAGCGGGGGGCAGGGAGACCCAGTACTTC. It encodes CSTLAGGRETQYF.

This clone has a handful of counts. V gene TRBV7-2 combines with J gene TRBJ1-1; a possible D gene is TRBD1 (6 bases). The CDR3 loop spans 15 amino acids. The V gene lost 4 bases and the J gene lost 2 bases, with 14 bases spanning the gap. The germline V gene has CDR1 SGHTA and CDR2 FQGNSA. CDR3 DNA sequence: TGTGCCAGCAGCTCCCGGACAGCTCCTAACACTGAAGCTTTCTTT. Protein product: CASSSRTAPNTEAFF.

As for this clone: Other DNA sequences in the same sample also yield this CDR3. The chain uses TRBV29-1 and TRBJ1-5; D gene unclear. The CDR3 consists of 12 residues. Germline-derived CDR1 and CDR2 are SQVTM and ANQGSEA. Trimming shortened V by 4 bases and J by 6 bases, and 10 bases separated the two germline ends. The CDR3 bases are TGCAGCGTTGGGGAGGGTAGTCAGCCCCAGCATTTT. Its translation is CSVGEGSQPQHF.

The rearrangement joins TRBV7-8 to TRBJ1-6; the D gene is possibly TRBD1 (5 bases). Trimming took 8 bases from V and 13 from J, leaving 18 bases between them. The length of the CDR3 is 13 residues. Germline loops: CDR1 SGHVS, CDR2 FQNEAQ. CDR3 loop: CASSSGTWVPLHF. The DNA for the CDR3 is TGTGCCAGCTCATCGGGGACGTGGGTGCCCCTCCACTTT.

The chain employs TRBV10-3 and TRBJ1-5; tentatively, D is TRBD1 (6 bases). The germline gives CDR1 ENHRY, CDR2 SYGVKD. Trimming stripped 2 bases from V and 0 bases from J, with 17 bases between. The CDR3 totals 18 residues. The CDR3 spells CAISEVQGSPDSNQPQHF. The CDR3 coding sequence is TGTGCCATCAGTGAGGTACAGGGATCGCCGGATAGCAATCAGCCCCAGCATTTT.

The chain recombines TRBV5-1 with TRBJ1-2; 7 nucleotides align to TRBD1. The CDR3 runs to 14 residues. CDR1 is SGHRS and CDR2 is YFSETQ in the germline V gene. J gave up 1 base and V 6 bases, and 6 bases lay outside the gene matches. CDR3 in DNA: TGCGCCAGCACTGAGGGACAGCTTAACTATGGCTACACCTTC. The encoded protein is CASTEGQLNYGYTF.

The V gene is TRBV6-5, the J gene TRBJ2-5; D might be TRBD1 or TRBD2, each matching 6 bases. The CDR3 length is 14 residues. Germline V lookup: CDR1 MNHEY, CDR2 SVGAGI. V was cut by 5 bases and J by 7 bases, with 17 bases left in between. CDR3 region: CASSRTAAGGTQYF. As DNA, the CDR3 is TGTGCCAGCAGTAGGACAGCTGCCGGGGGGACCCAGTACTTC.

The DNA for the CDR3 is TGTGCCAGCAGCTTAGCATATCGACAGGGAGGCTATGGCTACACCTTC. It translates to CASSLAYRQGGYGYTF. The rearrangement joins TRBV7-9 to TRBJ1-2; 7 nucleotides match TRBD1. The V gene's germline CDR1 is SEHNR and CDR2 FQNEAQ (reference sequence). The CDR3 runs 16 residues. Unmatched junction bases numbered 8, after V lost 0 bases and J lost 4 bases.

This clone turned up a few times. The identical CDR3 is also encoded by other nucleotide sequences in the sample. V usage is TRBV5-1 and J usage is TRBJ2-1, with TRBD2 matching 8 bases. Germline values: CDR1 SGHRS, CDR2 YFSETQ. Losses at the gene ends were 0 bases for V and 6 bases for J; bases not matched to a gene: 2. This CDR3 is 14 amino acids long. The CDR3 DNA reads as TGCGCCAGCAGCTTGGGGCTAGCGGGCAATGAGCAGTTCTTC. This gives the protein CASSLGLAGNEQFF.

In this sample, this clone turned up a few times. The CDR3 DNA sequence: TGTGCCAGCAGCTTAGCGGGGATCACAGATACGCAGTATTTT. Amino acid sequence: CASSLAGITDTQYF. This sequence joins TRBV7-2 and TRBJ2-3; D is unclear. The CDR3 spans 14 residues. The V gene lost 0 bases and the J gene lost 2 bases, with 6 bases spanning the gap. CDR1 and CDR2 (germline): SGHTA, FQGNSA.